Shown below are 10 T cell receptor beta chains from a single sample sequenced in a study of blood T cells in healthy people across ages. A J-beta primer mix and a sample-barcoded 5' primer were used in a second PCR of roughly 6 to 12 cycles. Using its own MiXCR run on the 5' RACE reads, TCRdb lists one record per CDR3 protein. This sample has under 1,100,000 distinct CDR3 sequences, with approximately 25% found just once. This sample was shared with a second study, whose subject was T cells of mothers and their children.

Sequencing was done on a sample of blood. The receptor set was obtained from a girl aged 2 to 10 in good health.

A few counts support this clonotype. The CDR3 nucleotides read TGTGCCACCTCCATCATGAAGACCGCCCAGTACTTC. This encodes CATSIMKTAQYF. The chain couples TRBV6-2 or TRBV6-3 to TRBJ2-5; no clear D gene. Per germline, CDR1 MNHEY and CDR2 SVGEGT. V lost 10 bases and J lost 9, with 18 bases in between. This CDR3 comprises 12 residues.

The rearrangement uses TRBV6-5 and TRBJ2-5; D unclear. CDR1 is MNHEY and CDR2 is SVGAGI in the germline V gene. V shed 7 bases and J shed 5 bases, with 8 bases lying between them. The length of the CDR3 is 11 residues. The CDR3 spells CASKQSETQYF. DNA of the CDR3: TGTGCCAGCAAACAATCGGAGACCCAGTACTTC.

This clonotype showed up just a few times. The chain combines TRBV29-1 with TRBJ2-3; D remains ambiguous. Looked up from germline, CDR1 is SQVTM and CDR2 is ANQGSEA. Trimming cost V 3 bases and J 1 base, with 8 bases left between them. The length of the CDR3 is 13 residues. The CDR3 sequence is CSVEFVGTDTQYF. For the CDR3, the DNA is TGCAGCGTTGAGTTCGTTGGCACAGATACGCAGTATTTT.

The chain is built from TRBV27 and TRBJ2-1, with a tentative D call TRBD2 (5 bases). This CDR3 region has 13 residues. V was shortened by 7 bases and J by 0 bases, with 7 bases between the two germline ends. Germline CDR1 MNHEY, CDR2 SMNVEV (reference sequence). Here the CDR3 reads CASKGSSYNEQFF. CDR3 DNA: TGTGCCAGCAAAGGGAGCTCCTACAATGAGCAGTTCTTC.

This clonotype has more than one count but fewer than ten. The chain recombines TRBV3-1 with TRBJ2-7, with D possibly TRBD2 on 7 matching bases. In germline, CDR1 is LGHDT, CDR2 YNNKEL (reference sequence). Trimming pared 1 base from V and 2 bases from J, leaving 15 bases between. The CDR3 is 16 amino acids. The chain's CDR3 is CASSQAGGPGAYEQYF. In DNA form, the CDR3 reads TGTGCCAGCAGCCAAGCGGGGGGCCCAGGAGCCTACGAGCAGTACTTC.

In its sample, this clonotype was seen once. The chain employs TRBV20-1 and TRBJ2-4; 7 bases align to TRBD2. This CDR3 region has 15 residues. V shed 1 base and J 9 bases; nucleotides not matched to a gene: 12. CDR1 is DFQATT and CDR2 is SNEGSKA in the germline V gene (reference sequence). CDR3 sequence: CSARVAGDGLVIQYF. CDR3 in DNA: TGCAGTGCTAGAGTGGCGGGAGACGGGTTAGTCATTCAGTACTTC.

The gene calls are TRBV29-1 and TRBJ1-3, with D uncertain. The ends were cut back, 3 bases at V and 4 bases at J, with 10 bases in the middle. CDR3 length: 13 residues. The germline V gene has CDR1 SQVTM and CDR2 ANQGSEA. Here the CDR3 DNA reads TGCAGCGTTGAGGCGGCCAGCGGAAACACCATATATTTT. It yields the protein CSVEAASGNTIYF.

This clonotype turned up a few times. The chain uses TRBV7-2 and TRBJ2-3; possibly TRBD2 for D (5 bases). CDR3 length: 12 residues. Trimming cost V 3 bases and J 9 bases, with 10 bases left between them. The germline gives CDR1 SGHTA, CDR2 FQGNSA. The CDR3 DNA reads TGTGCCAGCAGCTTCTTTCGGGAAACGCAGTATTTT. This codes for CASSFFRETQYF.

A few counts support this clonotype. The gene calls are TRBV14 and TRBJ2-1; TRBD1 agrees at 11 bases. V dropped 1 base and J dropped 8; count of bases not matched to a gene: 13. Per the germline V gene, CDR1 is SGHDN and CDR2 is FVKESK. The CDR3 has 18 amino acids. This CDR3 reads CASSQVLGIGQGAHEQFF. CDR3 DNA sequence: TGTGCCAGCAGCCAAGTCTTGGGTATAGGACAGGGGGCGCATGAGCAGTTCTTC.

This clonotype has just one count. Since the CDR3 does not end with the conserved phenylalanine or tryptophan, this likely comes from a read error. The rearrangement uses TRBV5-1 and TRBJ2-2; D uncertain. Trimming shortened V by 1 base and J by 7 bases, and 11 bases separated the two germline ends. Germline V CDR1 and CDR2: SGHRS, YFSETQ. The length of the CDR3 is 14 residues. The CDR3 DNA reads TGCGCCAGCAGCTTGAGGGCAAGGATCGGGGAGCTGTTTCTT. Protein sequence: CASSLRARIGELFL.